Below are 3 T cell receptor beta chains sequenced from a single sample in a study of T-cell reconstitution after alpha-beta-depleted transplantation in children. Molecular barcoding with unique molecular identifiers was used for the TCRbeta library. TCRdb passed the PCR reads through MiXCR, listing each CDR3 protein once. This sample has 250,000 to 400,000 distinct CDR3 sequences, with around 20% found just once. Sequenced material: PBMCs, mostly from graft donor cells, taken 180 days after TCRalphabeta/CD19-depleted stem cell transplant. All receptors come from a male patient aged 5 to 17 who had a stem cell transplant for acute lymphoblastic leukemia, so the T cells may come from the graft donor.

The J gene is TRBJ2-5, the V gene TRBV11-2, with TRBD1 matching over 9 bases. The CDR3 extends over 14 amino acids. Trimming cost V 5 bases and J 1 base; bases outside gene matches: 2. The germline V gene encodes CDR1 SGHAT and CDR2 FQNNGV. This chain's CDR3 is CASSQGQGQETQYF. As DNA, the CDR3 is TGTGCCAGCAGCCAGGGACAGGGCCAAGAGACCCAGTACTTC.

This clonotype was seen a handful of times. The chain couples TRBV12-3 or TRBV12-4 to TRBJ2-7; D not resolved. This CDR3 is 13 amino acids long. Trimming stripped 1 base from V and 2 bases from J, with 6 bases between. CDR3 DNA: TGTGCCAGCAGTTTAGGGGATGCCTACGAGCAGTACTTC. This translates into CASSLGDAYEQYF.

This clonotype appeared a few times. The chain joins TRBV20-1 to TRBJ2-1, with D maybe TRBD2 (5 bases). The V gene lost 3 bases and the J gene lost 7 bases, with 16 bases spanning the gap. This CDR3 is 14 amino acids long. The germline gives CDR1 DFQATT, CDR2 SNEGSKA (reference sequence). The CDR3 here is CSASEAGTRNEQFF. The CDR3 region has the DNA TGCAGTGCTAGTGAGGCGGGTACTCGAAATGAGCAGTTCTTC.